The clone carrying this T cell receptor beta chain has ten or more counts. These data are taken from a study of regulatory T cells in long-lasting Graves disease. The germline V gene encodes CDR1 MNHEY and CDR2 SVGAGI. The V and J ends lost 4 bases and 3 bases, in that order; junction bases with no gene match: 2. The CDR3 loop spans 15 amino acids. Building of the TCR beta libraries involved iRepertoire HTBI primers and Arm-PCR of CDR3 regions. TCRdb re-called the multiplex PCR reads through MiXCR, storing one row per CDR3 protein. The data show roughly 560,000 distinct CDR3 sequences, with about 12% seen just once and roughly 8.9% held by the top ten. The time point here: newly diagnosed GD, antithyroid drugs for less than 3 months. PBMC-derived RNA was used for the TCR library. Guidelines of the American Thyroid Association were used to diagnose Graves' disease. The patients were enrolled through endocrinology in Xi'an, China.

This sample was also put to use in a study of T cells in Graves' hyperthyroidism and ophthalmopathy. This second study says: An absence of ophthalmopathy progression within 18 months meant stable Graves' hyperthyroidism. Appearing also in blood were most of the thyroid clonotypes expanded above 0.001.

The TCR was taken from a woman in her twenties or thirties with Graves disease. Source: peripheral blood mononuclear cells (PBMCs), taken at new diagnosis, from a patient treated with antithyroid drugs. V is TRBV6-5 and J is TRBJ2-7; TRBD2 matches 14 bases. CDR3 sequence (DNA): TGTGCCAGCAGTTTCGGGACTAGCGGGAGCTACGAGCAGTACTTC. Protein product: CASSFGTSGSYEQYF.